There are many counts of the clone carrying this TCR beta chain. These data are taken from a study of T cell repertoires in cytomegalovirus infection. TCRdb re-called the reads with MiXCR, one entry per CDR3 protein. The sample consists of a few hundred thousand distinct CDR3 sequences, 15% to 20% of them appearing once. The germline V and J ends were trimmed by 5 bases and 2 bases, with 15 bases remaining between them. The CDR3 runs to 15 residues. Per germline, CDR1 SGHTA and CDR2 FQGNSA. The sequence was obtained from a human donor in good health (CMV status not recorded). Some clones in this sample may be carry-over from other donors' samples. Sample: CD8+ T cells from PBMCs. V and J are TRBV7-2 and TRBJ1-2; D ambiguous. The CDR3 region has the DNA TGTGCCAGCAGCCACTACTTAGATGGGAACTATGGCTACACCTTC. Translating it yields CASSHYLDGNYGYTF.